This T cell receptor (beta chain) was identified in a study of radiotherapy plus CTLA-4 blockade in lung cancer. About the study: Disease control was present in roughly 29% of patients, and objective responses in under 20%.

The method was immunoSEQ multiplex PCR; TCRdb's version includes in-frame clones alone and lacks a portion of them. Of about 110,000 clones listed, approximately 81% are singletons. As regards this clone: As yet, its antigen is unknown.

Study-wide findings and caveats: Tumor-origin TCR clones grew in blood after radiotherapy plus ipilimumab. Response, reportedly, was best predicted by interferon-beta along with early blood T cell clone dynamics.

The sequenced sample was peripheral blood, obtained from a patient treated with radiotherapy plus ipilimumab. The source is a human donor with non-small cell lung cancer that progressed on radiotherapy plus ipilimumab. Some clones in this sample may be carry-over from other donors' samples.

DNA for the CDR3: TGTGCCAGCGGGGGCGCAGGTTTGGGAGGAAACACCATATATTTT. Translated: CASGGAGLGGNTIYF. This chain links TRBV7-9 with TRBJ1-3, with a possible D match to TRBD1 (6 bases). The CDR3 runs to 15 residues. The V gene lost 8 bases and the J gene lost 4 bases, with 18 bases spanning the gap. Germline loops: CDR1 SEHNR, CDR2 FQNEAQ (reference sequence). The full variable domain, its missing parts supplied by reference TRBV7-9 and TRBJ1-3, is DTGVSQNPRHKITKRGQNVTFRCDPISEHNRLYWYRQTLGQGPEFLTYFQNEAQLEKSRLLSDRFSAERPKGSFSTLEIQRTEQGDSAMYLCASGGAGLGGNTIYFGEGSWLTVV.